The 29 T cell receptor beta chains below come from one sample, sequenced in a study of identical twins (dated by TCRdb to 2016 to 2018). Library generation was performed with 5' RACE. Sequencing relied on an Illumina HiSeq 2000. TCRdb cleaned the public reads at Q25 with fastp, built clones with MiXCR and kept in-frame beta chains. Records with the same CDR3 protein are collapsed into one entry carrying the most frequent genes and DNA. The sample table holds around 280,000 distinct CDR3 sequences, of which more than 6.5% were seen once. The ten largest clones capture 2.1% of the sample. These data were likewise used in another study, on yellow fever vaccine responses in identical twins.

Material for sequencing was memory (CD45RO+) T cells sorted from blood. The sample's cell subset or site label, decoded: CD45RO+ enriched T cells. The source is a woman in her late teens or twenties in good health.

The CDR3 reads CASSFHTSGGARDTQYF. Written as DNA, the CDR3 is TGTGCCAGCAGTTTCCATACCAGCGGGGGGGCTAGAGATACGCAGTATTTT. The chain uses TRBV28 and TRBJ2-3; 10 nucleotides align to TRBD2. Germline CDR1 is MDHEN and CDR2 is SYDVKM. The ends lost 3 bases at V and 5 bases at J; junction bases unmatched: 11. This CDR3 contains 17 residues. Looking up the rest from reference TRBV28 and TRBJ2-3 gives the full variable domain: DVKVTQSSRYLVKRTGEKVFLECVQDMDHENMFWYRQDPGLGLRLIYFSYDVKMKEKGDIPEGYSVSREKKERFSLILESASTNQTSMYLCASSFHTSGGARDTQYFGPGTRLTVL.

With respect to this clonotype: The junction departs from the called germline gene at one end, perhaps through a read error. This chain joins TRBV12-3 or TRBV12-4 and TRBJ2-2; TRBD2 agrees at 8 bases. This CDR3 spans 19 amino acids. The CDR3 is CACSFGPTYGTRDTGELFF. CDR3 nucleotides: TGTGCCTGCAGCTTTGGTCCGACGTACGGGACTAGAGATACCGGGGAGCTGTTTTTT.

This clonotype was seen only a few times. This rearrangement joins TRBV6-2 or TRBV6-3 to TRBJ2-3, with 8 bases that match TRBD1. CDR1 is MNHEY, CDR2 SVGEGT, per germline. The CDR3 has 14 amino acids. With V trimmed by 5 bases and J by 4 bases, 5 bases remained unmatched. The CDR3 loop is CASSPDRGADTQYF. The CDR3 bases are TGTGCCAGCAGTCCCGACAGGGGAGCAGATACGCAGTATTTT.

This rearrangement joins TRBV10-3 to TRBJ2-1; possible D gene TRBD1, 6 bases. The CDR3 has 15 residues. Germline assignment: CDR1 ENHRY and CDR2 SYGVKD. V lost 11 bases and J 4 bases, leaving 21 bases between the germline ends. The CDR3 nucleotides read TGTGCCTCAGGGGATTCGGTAGCGACTTACAATGAGCAGTTCTTC. Its translation is CASGDSVATYNEQFF.

This clonotype was counted between two and nine times. The chain employs TRBV9 and TRBJ1-2; possible D gene TRBD1, 6 bases. CDR1 is SGDLS and CDR2 is YYNGEE in the germline V gene. The CDR3 is 15 residues long. The germline V and J ends were trimmed by 3 bases and 3 bases, with 15 bases remaining between them. CDR3 in amino acids: CASSATGLPDYGYTF. In nucleotides, the CDR3 is TGTGCCAGCAGCGCCACAGGGCTACCCGACTATGGCTACACCTTC.

This clonotype showed up many times. The V gene is TRBV21-1, the J gene TRBJ1-1; the DNA was not used to check the table's D call, TRBD1. TRBV21-1 is termed a pseudogene. CDR3 length: 17 residues. The CDR3 reads CASSRHGQGGNDTEAFF. The CDR3 bases are TGTGCCAGCAGCCGGCATGGACAGGGTGGGAACGACACTGAAGCTTTCTTT.

In this sample, this clonotype turned up a few times. The genes are TRBV12-3 or TRBV12-4 and TRBJ2-2; tentative D call: TRBD1 (6 bases). Between the trimmed V and J ends, which lost 6 bases and 5 bases, there was a span of 13 bases. There are 14 residues in the CDR3. CDR3: CASSQTGTTGELFF. The CDR3 bases are TGTGCCAGCAGCCAGACCGGGACAACCGGGGAGCTGTTTTTT.

This clonotype was recorded a few times. CDR3 nucleotide sequence: TGTGCCAGCAGCTTAGGCGGGACAGGGGGGACTGAAGCTTTCTTT. It translates to CASSLGGTGGTEAFF. V gene TRBV11-3 combines with J gene TRBJ1-1; 11 bases fit TRBD1. Germline-derived CDR1 and CDR2 are SGHNT and YENEEA. This CDR3 has 15 amino acids. V was clipped by 1 base and J by 5 bases; unmatched bases: 3.

This clonotype appeared many times. The chain recombines TRBV5-1 with TRBJ1-6, with D unresolved. The germline CDR1 and CDR2 sequences are SGHRS and YFSETQ. The length of the CDR3 is 15 residues. Trimming took off 4 bases at V and 8 bases at J, with 16 bases between the two ends. CDR3 in amino acids: CASSPTGPDDSPLHF. CDR3 nucleotides: TGCGCCAGCAGCCCCACCGGGCCAGATGATTCACCCCTCCACTTT.

The chain combines TRBV28 with TRBJ2-3, with 8 bases that match TRBD2. J lost 2 bases, V lost 3 bases, and 10 bases had no gene match. Germline lookup yields CDR1 MDHEN and CDR2 SYDVKM. The CDR3 loop spans 17 amino acids. The CDR3 loop is CASSFRGRSDSTDTQYF. CDR3 bases: TGTGCCAGCAGTTTCCGCGGGAGGAGTGATTCCACAGATACGCAGTATTTT.

This clonotype was picked up many times. The chain joins TRBV3-1 to TRBJ2-1; D remains unclear. V was cut by 0 bases and J by 4 bases, with 13 bases left in between. The CDR3 consists of 16 residues. From germline, CDR1 is LGHDT and CDR2 YNNKEL (reference sequence). In DNA form, the CDR3 reads TGTGCCAGCAGCCAAGAGCCTCTGCGTCTGTACAATGAGCAGTTCTTC. The encoded protein is CASSQEPLRLYNEQFF.

Many counts were recorded for this clonotype. The chain carries TRBV10-3 and TRBJ1-2, with no clear D. The CDR3 totals 14 residues. Germline V gene sequence: CDR1 ENHRY, CDR2 SYGVKD. V was shortened by 2 bases and J by 5 bases, with 12 bases between the two germline ends. CDR3 DNA sequence: TGTGCCATCAGTGAGCAGACCGGGGATTATGGCTACACCTTC. Protein sequence: CAISEQTGDYGYTF.

This clonotype is a singleton in its sample. An end of the junction differs from the germline gene, which may be a read error. The CDR3 nucleotides are TGTGCCAGCAGCTCTTACCGGGACCACGACAATGAGCGGTTCTTC. It encodes CASSSYRDHDNERFF. The chain recombines TRBV7-3 with TRBJ2-1; D may match TRBD1 or TRBD2 (5 bases each). Germline V gene data show CDR1 as SGHTA and CDR2 as FQGTGA. This CDR3 is built from 15 residues.

In this sample, this clonotype turned up a few times. The chain is built from TRBV24-1 and TRBJ2-1; the D gene could be TRBD1 or TRBD2 (6 bases each). The CDR3 length is 15 residues. Between the trimmed V and J ends, which lost 9 bases and 0 bases, there was a span of 14 bases. Per the germline V gene, CDR1 is KGHDR and CDR2 is SFDVKD. This CDR3 reads CATEAGTSSYNEQFF. The CDR3 DNA reads as TGTGCCACCGAGGCGGGGACAAGCTCCTACAATGAGCAGTTCTTC.

In its sample, this clonotype was seen many times. The chain couples TRBV28 to TRBJ1-4, with D unclear. This CDR3 spans 12 amino acids. Per germline, CDR1 MDHEN and CDR2 SYDVKM. CDR3 DNA: TGTGGAGTCCAGCCCACCAATGAAAAACTGTTTTTT. Encoded protein: CGVQPTNEKLFF.

This clonotype was seen many times. This chain joins TRBV20-1 and TRBJ2-7; TRBD2 might be the D (6 bases). The CDR3 contains 15 residues. The V end was cut by 2 bases, the J end by 2 bases, with 16 bases between. Germline loops: CDR1 DFQATT, CDR2 SNEGSKA (reference sequence). Here the CDR3 DNA reads TGCAGTGCTAGACCCGGTAGTAGCGGCACCTACGAGCAGTACTTC. The encoded protein is CSARPGSSGTYEQYF.

The table lists this clonotype with many counts. This chain links TRBV15 with TRBJ2-1, with 9 nucleotides matching TRBD1. The length of the CDR3 is 15 residues. CDR1 and CDR2 (germline): LNHNV, YYDKDF (reference sequence). Trimming took 3 bases from V and 3 from J; bases not matched to a gene: 3. The CDR3 spells CATSRGQGLYNEQFF. In nucleotides, the CDR3 is TGTGCCACCAGCAGGGGACAGGGACTCTACAATGAGCAGTTCTTC.

This chain uses TRBV5-6 with TRBJ2-1; D remains unclear. The CDR3 has 17 residues. V was trimmed by 4 bases and J by 0 bases, leaving 17 bases between them. Germline V gives CDR1 SGHDT, CDR2 YYEEEE. The CDR3 DNA reads TGTGCCAGCAGCCTTTGGGATTTCGTCGGCTCCTACAATGAGCAGTTCTTC. It yields the protein CASSLWDFVGSYNEQFF.

This clonotype appeared many times. V and J are TRBV20-1 and TRBJ2-7; D gene unclear. Germline lookup yields CDR1 DFQATT and CDR2 SNEGSKA (reference sequence). The CDR3 loop spans 12 amino acids. Trimming pared 3 bases from V and 2 bases from J, leaving 8 bases between. The chain's CDR3 is CSASRVPYEQYF. DNA for the CDR3: TGCAGTGCTAGCCGGGTACCCTACGAGCAGTACTTC.

In its sample, this clonotype was seen many times. The J gene is TRBJ1-3, the V gene TRBV6-5; 9 bases are a match to TRBD1. The germline gives CDR1 MNHEY, CDR2 SVGAGI. The CDR3 covers 15 residues. J was trimmed by 8 bases and V by 0 bases; bases with no gene match: 5. This CDR3 is CASSYSGTGPDTIYF. CDR3 in DNA: TGTGCCAGCAGTTACTCCGGGACAGGGCCTGACACCATATATTTT.

Many counts were recorded for this clonotype. The rearrangement uses TRBV4-1 and TRBJ2-2; TRBD1 matches 8 bases. Germline values: CDR1 MGHRA, CDR2 YSYEKL. The CDR3 is made up of 16 amino acids. V lost 2 bases and J lost 1; bases outside the gene matches: 3. CDR3: CASSQQGARNTGELFF. The CDR3 region has the DNA TGCGCCAGCAGCCAACAGGGGGCTAGGAACACCGGGGAGCTGTTTTTT.

The chain is built from TRBV7-3 and TRBJ1-3; possibly TRBD1 for D (5 bases). The CDR3 is 13 amino acids. CDR1 and CDR2 (germline): SGHTA, FQGTGA. Trimming took off 5 bases at V and 4 bases at J, with 9 bases between the two ends. The CDR3 is CASSRDPGNTIYF. For the CDR3, the DNA is TGTGCCAGCAGCCGGGACCCCGGAAACACCATATATTTT. The entire variable domain, with the rest obtained from reference TRBV7-3 and TRBJ1-3, is as follows: GAGVSQTPSNKVTEKGKYVELRCDPISGHTALYWYRQSLGQGPEFLIYFQGTGAADDSGLPNDRFFAVRPEGSVSTLKIQRTERGDSAVYLCASSRDPGNTIYFGEGSWLTVV.

In this sample, this clonotype turned up many times. The gene calls are TRBV20-1 and TRBJ2-3; D unclear. This CDR3 has 13 amino acids. V was shortened by 3 bases and J by 2 bases, with 9 bases between the two germline ends. In germline, CDR1 is DFQATT, CDR2 SNEGSKA (reference sequence). This CDR3 reads CSASEWYTDTQYF. The CDR3 DNA follows: TGCAGTGCTAGCGAGTGGTACACAGATACGCAGTATTTT.

Only a few counts were recorded for this clonotype. The V call is TRBV11-2, the J call TRBJ2-3; D remains unclear. This CDR3 is built from 15 residues. With 4 bases removed from V and 1 base from J, the gap between germline ends came to 12 bases. Germline V CDR1 and CDR2: SGHAT, FQNNGV. The CDR3 region is CASSYWVERTDTQYF. The CDR3 nucleotides read TGTGCCAGCAGCTACTGGGTGGAACGCACAGATACGCAGTATTTT. Based on the CDR3 plus reference TRBV11-2 and TRBJ2-3, the full variable domain is EAGVAQSPRYKIIEKRQSVAFWCNPISGHATLYWYQQILGQGPKLLIQFQNNGVVDDSQLPKDRFSAERLKGVDSTLKIQPAKLEDSAVYLCASSYWVERTDTQYFGPGTRLTVL.

This clonotype was counted many times. The rearrangement joins TRBV29-1 to TRBJ2-1; D remains unclear. CDR1 and CDR2 from the germline V gene are SQVTM and ANQGSEA. CDR3 length equals 12 residues. V lost 0 bases and J 7 bases, leaving 7 bases between the germline ends. The CDR3 nucleotides read TGCAGCGTTGAAGATCTCGGGAATGAGCAGTTCTTC. It translates to CSVEDLGNEQFF.

This clonotype was detected ten times or more. The chain couples TRBV10-3 to TRBJ1-2; D unresolved. V was pared by 5 bases and J by 8 bases, with 18 bases between. Germline values: CDR1 ENHRY, CDR2 SYGVKD. This CDR3 has 14 amino acids. The CDR3 loop reads CAISPGRTTTGYTF. CDR3 nucleotides: TGTGCCATCAGTCCAGGACGGACGACTACGGGCTACACCTTC.

This chain uses TRBV5-1 with TRBJ1-2, with 7 bases fitting TRBD1. J lost 4 bases, V lost 4 bases, and 10 bases had no gene match. The CDR3 has 15 amino acids. Germline V lookup: CDR1 SGHRS, CDR2 YFSETQ. Here the CDR3 DNA reads TGCGCCAGCAGCGAATCAGGGACAGCACCCTATGGCTACACCTTC. This gives the protein CASSESGTAPYGYTF. The variable domain in full, with the rest retrieved from reference TRBV5-1 and TRBJ1-2, is KAGVTQTPRYLIKTRGQQVTLSCSPISGHRSVSWYQQTPGQGLQFLFEYFSETQRNKGNFPGRFSGRQFSNSRSEMNVSTLELGDSALYLCASSESGTAPYGYTFGSGTRLTVV.

This clonotype was found a few times. The chain is built from TRBV9 and TRBJ2-3; D remains unclear. This CDR3 comprises 15 residues. Germline loops: CDR1 SGDLS, CDR2 YYNGEE. V lost 2 bases, J lost 0 bases, and 10 bases lay in between. This chain's CDR3 is CASSVTRLSTDTQYF. CDR3 in DNA: TGTGCCAGCAGCGTTACAAGGCTAAGCACAGATACGCAGTATTTT. The entire variable domain, with the rest obtained from reference TRBV9 and TRBJ2-3, is as follows: DSGVTQTPKHLITATGQRVTLRCSPRSGDLSVYWYQQSLDQGLQFLIQYYNGEERAKGNILERFSAQQFPDLHSELNLSSLELGDSALYFCASSVTRLSTDTQYFGPGTRLTVL.

Ten or more counts support this clonotype. In DNA form, the CDR3 reads TGTGCCAGCAGCCCTAGACAGGAACCCGGCTACACCTTC. This codes for CASSPRQEPGYTF. V usage is TRBV7-2 and J usage is TRBJ1-2; the D gene is possibly TRBD1 (6 bases). Germline-derived CDR1 and CDR2 are SGHTA and FQGNSA. This CDR3 comprises 13 residues. V shed 5 bases and J shed 8 bases, with 15 bases lying between them.